Listed here are 19 T cell receptor beta chains from one sample, sequenced in a study of shared clonotypes between healthy human individuals. Libraries were prepared by immunoSEQ multiplex PCR; TCRdb keeps only in-frame clonotypes and omits some of them. The table records fewer than 3 million clones, under 95% of them present only once. The specimen sequenced was naive CD4+ T cells from PBMCs. Stated subset: CD45RA+ positively selected. The receptors stem from a man younger than 35 in good health. Some clones in this sample may be carry-over from other donors' samples.

V is TRBV11-2 and J is TRBJ2-7, with D perhaps matching TRBD2 (5 bases). The CDR3 sequence is 16 residues long. Germline loops: CDR1 SGHAT, CDR2 FQNNGV. Deletions cut 1 base from V and 5 bases from J, with 18 bases between. CDR3 sequence: CASSLVFTGSGHEQYF. The CDR3 nucleotides read TGTGCCAGCAGCTTAGTATTTACGGGGAGTGGCCACGAGCAGTACTTC.

The chain carries TRBV6-5 and TRBJ2-7; D tentatively fits TRBD1 or TRBD2 (5 bases each). V lost 4 bases and J 6 bases, leaving 16 bases between the germline ends. Germline values: CDR1 MNHEY, CDR2 SVGAGI. The CDR3 contains 14 residues. The CDR3 loop reads CASSFRDHTSEQYF. CDR3 nucleotide sequence: TGTGCCAGCAGTTTCCGGGACCACACATCCGAGCAGTACTTC.

V and J are TRBV5-4 and TRBJ1-3; 10 bases are a match to TRBD1. The CDR3 spans 15 residues. CDR1 is SGHNT, CDR2 YYREEE, per germline (reference sequence). V trimming: 4 bases; J trimming: 4 bases; junction bases outside the gene matches: 5. CDR3 coding DNA: TGTGCCAGCAGCCGACAGGGGGCGCGGGGAAACACCATATATTTT. It codes for CASSRQGARGNTIYF.

V gene TRBV29-1 combines with J gene TRBJ2-1; 8 nucleotides agree with TRBD1. V dropped 6 bases and J dropped 10; count of bases not matched to a gene: 20. Germline CDR1 is SQVTM and CDR2 is ANQGSEA. This CDR3 is built from 16 residues. DNA for the CDR3: TGCAGCGTGCTTATTGGTCAATCAGGGGGCGTACGGGAGCAGTTCTTC. Translated, it gives CSVLIGQSGGVREQFF.

The rearrangement uses TRBV6-4 and TRBJ2-3, with 7 nucleotides matching TRBD2. The CDR3 runs to 15 residues. V dropped 6 bases and J dropped 0; count of bases not matched to a gene: 6. Germline CDR1 and CDR2: MRHNA and SNTAGT. The DNA for the CDR3 is TGTGCCAGCAGAAGTCTAGCGGCCAGCACAGATACGCAGTATTTT. Translated, it gives CASRSLAASTDTQYF.

The chain links TRBV2 to TRBJ2-2; 12 bases line up with TRBD2. This CDR3 spans 19 amino acids. The germline V gene has CDR1 SNHLY and CDR2 FYNNEI. V shed 4 bases and J 1 base; nucleotides not matched to a gene: 10. For the CDR3, the DNA is TGTGCCAGCAGTGTGCTAGCGGGAGGGCCTAGATGGAACACCGGGGAGCTGTTTTTT. Translation: CASSVLAGGPRWNTGELFF.

This sequence joins TRBV7-8 and TRBJ2-7; D tentatively fits TRBD1 or TRBD2 (5 bases each). Trimming removed 5 bases from V and 0 bases from J, with 17 bases in between. CDR3 size: 16 residues. CDR1 and CDR2 (germline): SGHVS, FQNEAQ. CDR3: CASSVGTAHSSYEQYF. The CDR3 nucleotides read TGTGCCAGCAGCGTCGGGACCGCTCATAGCTCCTACGAGCAGTACTTC.

This clone was recorded once. This rearrangement joins TRBV4-2 to TRBJ2-7, with 9 bases matching TRBD2. The ends lost 1 base at V and 4 bases at J; junction bases unmatched: 8. Germline CDR1 reads LGHNA; CDR2 reads YNFKEQ. CDR3 length equals 16 residues. CDR3 amino acids: CASSQVPASGAYEQYF. CDR3 DNA sequence: TGTGCCAGCAGCCAAGTCCCTGCTAGCGGGGCGTACGAGCAGTACTTC.

This clone was seen a single time. J is TRBJ1-6 and V is TRBV6-1; D possibly corresponds to TRBD1 (6 bases). CDR3 length: 15 amino acids. From germline, CDR1 is MNHNS and CDR2 SASEGT. The V gene lost 5 bases and the J gene lost 7 bases, with 15 bases spanning the gap. The CDR3 DNA reads as TGTGCCAGCAGTCTGACAGGCGGAGTGAATTCACCCCTCCACTTT. This translates into CASSLTGGVNSPLHF.

V usage is TRBV7-3 and J usage is TRBJ2-3; 7 nucleotides align to TRBD1. Per germline, CDR1 SGHTA and CDR2 FQGTGA. CDR3 length: 16 residues. The V segment lost 1 base and the J segment 6 bases; nucleotides outside the gene matches: 10. The CDR3 DNA reads TGTGCCAGCAGCTTAATGGGACAGCCGACGGGGGATACGCAGTATTTT. This encodes CASSLMGQPTGDTQYF. Variable domain in full (rest from reference TRBV7-3 and TRBJ2-3): GAGVSQTPSNKVTEKGKYVELRCDPISGHTALYWYRQSLGQGPEFLIYFQGTGAADDSGLPNDRFFAVRPEGSVSTLKIQRTERGDSAVYLCASSLMGQPTGDTQYFGPGTRLTVL.

The chain links TRBV9 to TRBJ2-1, with 12 bases matching TRBD2. The J segment lost 4 bases and the V segment lost 0 bases, leaving 5 bases of the junction unmatched. The germline gives CDR1 SGDLS, CDR2 YYNGEE. CDR3 length: 17 amino acids. The CDR3 protein is CASSVEPSGRVYNEQFF. The CDR3, as DNA: TGTGCCAGCAGCGTAGAGCCTAGCGGGAGGGTATACAATGAGCAGTTCTTC.

The rearrangement links TRBV9 to TRBJ1-1, with 7 nucleotides matching TRBD1. The CDR3 runs 16 residues. V shed 0 bases, J shed 0 bases, and the junction held 5 bases outside the gene matches. Germline V gene lookup returns CDR1 SGDLS and CDR2 YYNGEE. The CDR3 DNA is TGTGCCAGCAGCGTAGCCCCGACAGGGCTGAACACTGAAGCTTTCTTT. Translating it yields CASSVAPTGLNTEAFF.

The rearrangement uses TRBV27 and TRBJ2-7; no clear D gene. Trimming took off 4 bases at V and 0 bases at J, with 13 bases between the two ends. CDR1 and CDR2 (germline): MNHEY, SMNVEV (reference sequence). The CDR3 extends over 15 amino acids. The CDR3 DNA reads TGTGCCAGCAGTTCTAAGGCGTGGGGCTCCTACGAGCAGTACTTC. This sequence encodes CASSSKAWGSYEQYF.

The CDR3 DNA reads as TGCGCCAGCAGCTTAGACAGGGGGATAAACTACGAGCAGTACTTC. Protein: CASSLDRGINYEQYF. The chain is built from TRBV5-1 and TRBJ2-7, with TRBD1 matching over 9 bases. Germline CDR1 and CDR2: SGHRS and YFSETQ. The ends lost 2 bases at V and 3 bases at J; junction bases unmatched: 6. This CDR3 has 15 amino acids.

The chain links TRBV5-5 to TRBJ1-1; perhaps TRBD1 as D (5 bases). CDR3 length equals 15 residues. Per the germline V gene, CDR1 is SGHKS and CDR2 is YYEKEE (reference sequence). V gave up 2 bases and J gave up 0 bases, with 11 bases separating them. CDR3 protein: CASSFRQLMNTEAFF. The CDR3 DNA is TGTGCCAGCAGCTTCCGACAGTTAATGAACACTGAAGCTTTCTTT.

On this clone itself: This CDR3 is also generated by other DNA sequences in the sample. The chain is built from TRBV5-1 and TRBJ1-4; the match to TRBD1 covers 7 bases. V gave up 0 bases and J gave up 8 bases; unmatched junction bases: 4. The length of the CDR3 is 14 residues. The germline V gene encodes CDR1 SGHRS and CDR2 YFSETQ. CDR3 protein: CASSLGQGGEKLFF. The CDR3 DNA reads TGCGCCAGCAGCTTGGGACAGGGAGGGGAAAAACTGTTTTTT. The variable domain in full, with the rest retrieved from reference TRBV5-1 and TRBJ1-4, is KAGVTQTPRYLIKTRGQQVTLSCSPISGHRSVSWYQQTPGQGLQFLFEYFSETQRNKGNFPGRFSGRQFSNSRSEMNVSTLELGDSALYLCASSLGQGGEKLFFGSGTQLSVL.

The V call is TRBV19, the J call TRBJ2-1; TRBD1 might be the D (6 bases). In germline, CDR1 is LNHDA, CDR2 SQIVND (reference sequence). V was cut by 6 bases and J by 6 bases, with 15 bases left in between. The CDR3 length is 14 residues. The CDR3: CASRTRIGGNEQFF. The CDR3 bases are TGTGCCAGTAGAACTAGGATAGGGGGCAATGAGCAGTTCTTC. The full variable domain, in which reference TRBV19 and TRBJ2-1 provide the parts outside the CDR3, is DGGITQSPKYLFRKEGQNVTLSCEQNLNHDAMYWYRQDPGQGLRLIYYSQIVNDFQKGDIAEGYSVSREKKESFPLTVTSAQKNPTAFYLCASRTRIGGNEQFFGPGTRLTVL.

This chain uses TRBV28 with TRBJ1-5; 7 bases map to TRBD1. The germline V gene has CDR1 MDHEN and CDR2 SYDVKM. Trimming removed 2 bases from V and 6 bases from J; junction bases left unmatched: 10. This CDR3 has 16 residues. Here the CDR3 reads CASSLRWQGVVQPQHF. CDR3 nucleotides: TGTGCCAGCAGTTTAAGGTGGCAGGGGGTTGTTCAGCCCCAGCATTTT.

The chain joins TRBV11-2 to TRBJ1-4, with 9 bases identical to TRBD1. J lost 8 bases, V lost 5 bases, and 9 bases had no gene match. Per germline, CDR1 SGHAT and CDR2 FQNNGV. CDR3 size: 15 residues. The CDR3 DNA reads as TGTGCCAGCAGCCGCGGGGACAGGGTGGAGGAAAAACTGTTTTTT. As protein: CASSRGDRVEEKLFF.